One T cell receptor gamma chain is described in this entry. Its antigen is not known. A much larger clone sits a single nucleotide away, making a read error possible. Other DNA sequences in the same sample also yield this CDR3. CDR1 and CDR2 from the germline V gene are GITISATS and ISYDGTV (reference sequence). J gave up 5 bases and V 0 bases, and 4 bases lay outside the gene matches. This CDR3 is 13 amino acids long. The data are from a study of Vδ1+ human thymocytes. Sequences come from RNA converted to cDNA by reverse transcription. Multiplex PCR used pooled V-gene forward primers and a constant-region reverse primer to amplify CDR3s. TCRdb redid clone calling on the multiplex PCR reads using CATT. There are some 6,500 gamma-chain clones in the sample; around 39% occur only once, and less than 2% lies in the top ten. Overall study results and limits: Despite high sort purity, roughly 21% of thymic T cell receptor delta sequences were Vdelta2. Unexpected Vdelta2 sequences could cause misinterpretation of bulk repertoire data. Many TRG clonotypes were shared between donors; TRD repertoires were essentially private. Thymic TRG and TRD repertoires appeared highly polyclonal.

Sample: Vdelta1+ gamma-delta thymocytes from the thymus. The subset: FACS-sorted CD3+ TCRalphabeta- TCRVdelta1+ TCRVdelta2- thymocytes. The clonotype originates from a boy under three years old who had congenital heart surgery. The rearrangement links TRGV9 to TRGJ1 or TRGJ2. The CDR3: CALWEVQDYKKLF. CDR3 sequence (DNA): TGTGCCTTGTGGGAGGTGCAAGATTATAAGAAACTCTTT.